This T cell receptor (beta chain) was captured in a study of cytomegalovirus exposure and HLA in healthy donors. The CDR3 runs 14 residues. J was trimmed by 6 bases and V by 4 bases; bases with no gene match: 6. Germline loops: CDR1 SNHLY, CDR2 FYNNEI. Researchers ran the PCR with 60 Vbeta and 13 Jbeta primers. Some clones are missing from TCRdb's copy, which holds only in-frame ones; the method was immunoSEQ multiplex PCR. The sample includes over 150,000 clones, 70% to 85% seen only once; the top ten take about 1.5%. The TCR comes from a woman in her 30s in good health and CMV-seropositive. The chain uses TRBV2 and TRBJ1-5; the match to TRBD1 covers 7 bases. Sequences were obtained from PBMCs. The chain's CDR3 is CASSGQGVSQPQHF. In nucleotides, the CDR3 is TGTGCCAGCAGTGGCCAGGGGGTAAGTCAGCCCCAGCATTTT.